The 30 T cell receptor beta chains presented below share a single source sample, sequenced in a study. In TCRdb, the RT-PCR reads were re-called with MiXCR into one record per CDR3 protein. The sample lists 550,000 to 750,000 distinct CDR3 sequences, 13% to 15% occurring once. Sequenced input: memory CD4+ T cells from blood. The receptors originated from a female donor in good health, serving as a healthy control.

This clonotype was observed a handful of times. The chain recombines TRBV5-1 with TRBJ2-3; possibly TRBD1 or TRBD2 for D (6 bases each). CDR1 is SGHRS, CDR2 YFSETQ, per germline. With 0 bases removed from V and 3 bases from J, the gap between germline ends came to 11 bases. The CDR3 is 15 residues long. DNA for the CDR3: TGCGCCAGCAGCTTGGAGGGGGGAGTGACAGATACGCAGTATTTT. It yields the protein CASSLEGGVTDTQYF.

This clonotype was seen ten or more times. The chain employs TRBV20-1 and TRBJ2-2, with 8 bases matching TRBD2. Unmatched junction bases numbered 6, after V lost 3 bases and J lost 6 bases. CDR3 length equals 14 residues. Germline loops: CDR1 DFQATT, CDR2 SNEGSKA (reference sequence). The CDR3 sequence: CSASGGGKAGELFF. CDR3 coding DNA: TGCAGTGCTAGTGGCGGGGGGAAGGCCGGGGAGCTGTTTTTT.

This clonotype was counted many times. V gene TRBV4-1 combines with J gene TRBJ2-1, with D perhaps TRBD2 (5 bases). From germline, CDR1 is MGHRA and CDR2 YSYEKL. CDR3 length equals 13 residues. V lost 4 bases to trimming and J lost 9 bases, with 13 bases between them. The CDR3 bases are TGCGCCAGCAGCCGCCTAGACTATCGTGAGCAGTTCTTC. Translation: CASSRLDYREQFF.

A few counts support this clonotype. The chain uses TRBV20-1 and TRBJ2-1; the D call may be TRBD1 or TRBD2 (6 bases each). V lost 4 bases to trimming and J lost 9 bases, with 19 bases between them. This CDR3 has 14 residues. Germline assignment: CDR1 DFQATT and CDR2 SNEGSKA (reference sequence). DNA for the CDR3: TGCAGTGCTAAGGGTGTCCAGGGGAGGACTGAGCAGTTCTTC. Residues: CSAKGVQGRTEQFF.

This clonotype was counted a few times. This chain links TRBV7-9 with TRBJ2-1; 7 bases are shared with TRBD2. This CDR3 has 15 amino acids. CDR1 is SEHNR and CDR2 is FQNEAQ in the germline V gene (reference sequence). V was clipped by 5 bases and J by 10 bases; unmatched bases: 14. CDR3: CASSDGGRAFDEQFF. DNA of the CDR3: TGTGCCAGCAGCGACGGAGGGAGGGCCTTTGACGAGCAGTTCTTC.

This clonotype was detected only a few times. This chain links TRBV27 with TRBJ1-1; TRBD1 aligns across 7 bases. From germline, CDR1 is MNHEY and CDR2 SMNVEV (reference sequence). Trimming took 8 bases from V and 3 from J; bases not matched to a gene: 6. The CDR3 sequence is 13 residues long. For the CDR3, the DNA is TGTGCCAGCGGGCGAACAGGGGACACTGAAGCTTTCTTT. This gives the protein CASGRTGDTEAFF.

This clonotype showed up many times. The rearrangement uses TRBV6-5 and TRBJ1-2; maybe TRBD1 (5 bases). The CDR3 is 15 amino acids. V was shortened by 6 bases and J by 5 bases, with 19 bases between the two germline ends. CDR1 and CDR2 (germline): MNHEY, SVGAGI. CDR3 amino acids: CASSIQAGRQYGYTF. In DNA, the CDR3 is TGTGCCAGCAGCATACAGGCAGGGAGGCAGTATGGCTACACCTTC.

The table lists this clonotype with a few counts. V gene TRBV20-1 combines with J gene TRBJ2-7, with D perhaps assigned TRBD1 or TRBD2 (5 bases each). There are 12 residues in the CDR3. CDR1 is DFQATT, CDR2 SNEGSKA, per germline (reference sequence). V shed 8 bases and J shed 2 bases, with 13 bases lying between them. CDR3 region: CSLRRDAYEQYF. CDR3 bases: TGCAGTCTCAGACGGGACGCCTACGAGCAGTACTTC.

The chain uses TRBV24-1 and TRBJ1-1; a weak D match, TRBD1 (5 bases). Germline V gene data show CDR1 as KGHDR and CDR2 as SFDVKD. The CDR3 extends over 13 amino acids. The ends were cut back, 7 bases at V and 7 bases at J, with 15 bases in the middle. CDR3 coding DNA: TGTGCCACCAGGGGCAGGGTTATGGGTGAAGCTTTCTTT. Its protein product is CATRGRVMGEAFF.

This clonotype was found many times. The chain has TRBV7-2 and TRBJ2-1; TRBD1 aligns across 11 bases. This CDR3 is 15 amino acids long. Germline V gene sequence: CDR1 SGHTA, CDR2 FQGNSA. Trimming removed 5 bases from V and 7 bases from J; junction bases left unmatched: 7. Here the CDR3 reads CASSRGTGGWNEQFF. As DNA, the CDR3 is TGTGCCAGCAGCCGCGGGACAGGGGGTTGGAATGAGCAGTTCTTC. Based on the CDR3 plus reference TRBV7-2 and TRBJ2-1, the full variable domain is GAGVSQSPSNKVTEKGKDVELRCDPISGHTALYWYRQSLGQGLEFLIYFQGNSAPDKSGLPSDRFSAERTGGSVSTLTIQRTQQEDSAVYLCASSRGTGGWNEQFFGPGTRLTVL.

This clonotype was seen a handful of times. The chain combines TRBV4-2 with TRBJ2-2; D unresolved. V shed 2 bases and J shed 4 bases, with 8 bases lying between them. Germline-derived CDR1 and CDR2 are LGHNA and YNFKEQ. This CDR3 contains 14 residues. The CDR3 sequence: CASSQSTSTGELFF. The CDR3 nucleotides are TGTGCCAGCAGCCAATCAACATCCACCGGGGAGCTGTTTTTT.

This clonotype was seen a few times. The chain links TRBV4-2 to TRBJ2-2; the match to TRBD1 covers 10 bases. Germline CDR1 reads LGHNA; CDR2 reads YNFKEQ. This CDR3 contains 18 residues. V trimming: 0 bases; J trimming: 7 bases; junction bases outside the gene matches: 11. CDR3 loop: CASSQDQDRGLYGGELFF. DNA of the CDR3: TGTGCCAGCAGCCAAGATCAAGACAGGGGGCTGTATGGCGGGGAGCTGTTTTTT.

CDR3 amino acids: CASSYSVSGLATNTGELFF. The CDR3 region has the DNA TGTGCCAGCAGTTACTCGGTGTCCGGACTAGCGACGAACACCGGGGAGCTGTTTTTT. The chain couples TRBV6-6 to TRBJ2-2, with 9 bases aligning to TRBD2. The CDR3 runs to 19 residues. The ends lost 0 bases at V and 0 bases at J; junction bases unmatched: 8. The germline V gene has CDR1 MNHNY and CDR2 SVGAGI (reference sequence).

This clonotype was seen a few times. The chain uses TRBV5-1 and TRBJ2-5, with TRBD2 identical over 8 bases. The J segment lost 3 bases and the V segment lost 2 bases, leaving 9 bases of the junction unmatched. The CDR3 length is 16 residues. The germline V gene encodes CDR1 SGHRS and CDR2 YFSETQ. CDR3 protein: CASSFRAGAGEETQYF. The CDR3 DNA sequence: TGCGCCAGCAGCTTCCGAGCGGGAGCGGGCGAAGAGACCCAGTACTTC.

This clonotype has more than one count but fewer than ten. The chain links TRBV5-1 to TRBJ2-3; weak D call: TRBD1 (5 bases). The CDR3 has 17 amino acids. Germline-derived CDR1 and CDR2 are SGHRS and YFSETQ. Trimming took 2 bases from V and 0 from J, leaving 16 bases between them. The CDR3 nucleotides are TGCGCCAGCAGCTTAGGGGCCTTGACAGTTAGCACAGATACGCAGTATTTT. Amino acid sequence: CASSLGALTVSTDTQYF.

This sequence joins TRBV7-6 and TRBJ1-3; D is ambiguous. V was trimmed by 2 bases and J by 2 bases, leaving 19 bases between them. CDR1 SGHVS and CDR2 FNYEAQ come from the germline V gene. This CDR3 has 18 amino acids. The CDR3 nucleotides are TGTGCCAGCAGCTTAAGTGTGCCTGGGGAGATTACTGGAAACACCATATATTTT. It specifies CASSLSVPGEITGNTIYF.

Here the CDR3 reads CASSTGTSGRAYNEQFF. DNA of the CDR3: TGTGCCAGCAGCACTGGCACTAGCGGGAGGGCCTACAATGAGCAGTTCTTC. The V gene is TRBV27, the J gene TRBJ2-1, with 13 bases aligning to TRBD2. Trimming removed 6 bases from V and 2 bases from J; junction bases left unmatched: 7. The CDR3 is 17 amino acids. Germline V gene data show CDR1 as MNHEY and CDR2 as SMNVEV (reference sequence).

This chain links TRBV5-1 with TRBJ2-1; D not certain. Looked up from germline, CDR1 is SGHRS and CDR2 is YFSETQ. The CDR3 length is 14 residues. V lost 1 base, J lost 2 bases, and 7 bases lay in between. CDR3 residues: CASSLNAAYNEQFF. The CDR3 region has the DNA TGCGCCAGCAGCTTGAACGCAGCCTACAATGAGCAGTTCTTC.

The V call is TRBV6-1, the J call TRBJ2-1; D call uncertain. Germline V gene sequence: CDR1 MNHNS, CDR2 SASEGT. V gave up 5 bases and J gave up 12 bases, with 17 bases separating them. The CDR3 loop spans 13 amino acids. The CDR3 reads CASSRAREAGQFF. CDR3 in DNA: TGTGCCAGCAGTCGCGCCAGAGAGGCAGGGCAGTTCTTC.

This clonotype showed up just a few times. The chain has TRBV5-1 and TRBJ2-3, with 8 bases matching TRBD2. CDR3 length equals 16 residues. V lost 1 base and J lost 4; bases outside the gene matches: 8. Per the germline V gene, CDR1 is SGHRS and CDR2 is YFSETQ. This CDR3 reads CASSLPLREGPDTQYF. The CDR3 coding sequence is TGCGCCAGCAGCTTGCCCCTACGGGAGGGGCCAGATACGCAGTATTTT.

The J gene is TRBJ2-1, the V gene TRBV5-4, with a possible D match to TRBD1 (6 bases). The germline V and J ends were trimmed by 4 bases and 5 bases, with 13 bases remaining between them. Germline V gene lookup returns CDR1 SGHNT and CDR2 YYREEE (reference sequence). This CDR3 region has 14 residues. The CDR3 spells CASSPWTDHNEQFF. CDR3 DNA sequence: TGTGCCAGCAGCCCTTGGACAGACCACAATGAGCAGTTCTTC.

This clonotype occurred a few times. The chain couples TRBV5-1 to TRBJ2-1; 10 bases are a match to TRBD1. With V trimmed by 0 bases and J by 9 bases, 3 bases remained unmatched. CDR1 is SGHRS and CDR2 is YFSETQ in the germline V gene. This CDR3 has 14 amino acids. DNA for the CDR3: TGCGCCAGCAGCTTGGAATGGACAGGGGGTGAGCAGTTCTTC. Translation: CASSLEWTGGEQFF.

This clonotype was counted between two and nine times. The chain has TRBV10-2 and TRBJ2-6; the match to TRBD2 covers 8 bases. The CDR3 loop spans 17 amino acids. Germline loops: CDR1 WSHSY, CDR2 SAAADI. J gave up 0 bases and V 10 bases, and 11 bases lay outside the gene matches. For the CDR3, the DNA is TGCGCCACCAGGGGTGCGGGAGGCATCTCTGGGGCCAACGTCCTGACTTTC. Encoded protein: CATRGAGGISGANVLTF.

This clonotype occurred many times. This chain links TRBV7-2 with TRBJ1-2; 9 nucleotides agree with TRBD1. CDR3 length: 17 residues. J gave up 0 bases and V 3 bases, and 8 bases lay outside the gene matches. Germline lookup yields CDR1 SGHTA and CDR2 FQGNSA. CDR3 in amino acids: CASSFPGTGSPNYGYTF. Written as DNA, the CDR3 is TGTGCCAGCAGCTTTCCCGGGACAGGGTCACCTAACTATGGCTACACCTTC.

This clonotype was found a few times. As DNA, the CDR3 is TGTGCCAGCAGTGAATTTACCGTGACTGAAGCTTTCTTT. Its protein is CASSEFTVTEAFF. This chain connects TRBV25-1 to TRBJ1-1; no definite D call. This CDR3 contains 13 residues. Germline assignment: CDR1 MGHDK and CDR2 SYGVNS. V gave up 1 base and J gave up 5 bases, with 8 bases separating them.

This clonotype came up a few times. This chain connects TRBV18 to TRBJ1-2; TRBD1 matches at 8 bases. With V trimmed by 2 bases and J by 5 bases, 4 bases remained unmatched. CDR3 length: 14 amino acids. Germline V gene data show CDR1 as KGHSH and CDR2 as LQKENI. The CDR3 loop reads CASSPNRQGYGYTF. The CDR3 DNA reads TGTGCCAGCTCACCAAATAGACAGGGGTATGGCTACACCTTC.

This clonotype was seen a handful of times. The CDR3 is CASSSPRAGSLTDTQYF. CDR3 sequence (DNA): TGTGCCAGCAGTTCTCCCCGGGCCGGAAGCCTCACAGATACGCAGTATTTT. This chain links TRBV6-6 with TRBJ2-3; no reliable D call. The CDR3 contains 17 residues. Per germline, CDR1 MNHNY and CDR2 SVGAGI (reference sequence). V was shortened by 4 bases and J by 2 bases, with 19 bases between the two germline ends.

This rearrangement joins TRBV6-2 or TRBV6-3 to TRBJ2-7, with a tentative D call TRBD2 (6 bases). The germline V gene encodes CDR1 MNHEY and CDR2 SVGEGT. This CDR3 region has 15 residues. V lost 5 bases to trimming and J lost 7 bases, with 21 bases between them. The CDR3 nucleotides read TGTGCCAGCAGTAGACCCGGGACGTTCAGCGGGGAGCAGTACTTC. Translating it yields CASSRPGTFSGEQYF.

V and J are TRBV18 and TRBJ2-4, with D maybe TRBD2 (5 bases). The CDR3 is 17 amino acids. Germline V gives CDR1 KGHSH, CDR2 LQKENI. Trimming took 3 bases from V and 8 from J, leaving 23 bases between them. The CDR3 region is CASSPRLSLLPEDIQYF. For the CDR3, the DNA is TGTGCCAGCTCACCCCGACTATCGCTGCTCCCTGAGGACATTCAGTACTTC.

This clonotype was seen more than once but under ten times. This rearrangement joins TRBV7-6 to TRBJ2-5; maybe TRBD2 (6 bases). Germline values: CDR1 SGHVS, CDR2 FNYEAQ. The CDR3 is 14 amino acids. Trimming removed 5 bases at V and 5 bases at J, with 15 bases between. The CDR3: CASSAQRAGETQYF. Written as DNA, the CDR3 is TGTGCCAGCAGCGCCCAGAGGGCGGGGGAGACCCAGTACTTC.